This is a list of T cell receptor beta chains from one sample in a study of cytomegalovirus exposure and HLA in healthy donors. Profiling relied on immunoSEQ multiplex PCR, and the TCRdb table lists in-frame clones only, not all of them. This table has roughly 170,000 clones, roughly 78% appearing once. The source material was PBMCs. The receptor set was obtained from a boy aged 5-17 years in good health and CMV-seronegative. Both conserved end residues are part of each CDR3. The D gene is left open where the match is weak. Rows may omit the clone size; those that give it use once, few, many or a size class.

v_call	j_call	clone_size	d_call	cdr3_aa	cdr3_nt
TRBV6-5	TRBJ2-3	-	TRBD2	CASSYLAGGSDTQYF	TGTGCCAGCAGTTACCTAGCGGGAGGATCAGATACGCAGTATTTT
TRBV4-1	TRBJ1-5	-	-	CASSQDITGGNQPQHF	TGCGCCAGCAGCCAAGATATCACGGGCGGGAATCAGCCCCAGCATTTT
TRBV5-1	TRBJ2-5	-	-	CASSRWGGGETQYF	TGCGCCAGCAGCCGGTGGGGAGGGGGAGAGACCCAGTACTTC
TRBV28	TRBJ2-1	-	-	CASSLAYREQFF	TGTGCCAGCAGTTTAGCTTATCGGGAGCAGTTCTTC
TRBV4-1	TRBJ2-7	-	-	CASSQVGGAEQYF	TGCGCCAGCAGCCAAGTAGGGGGGGCCGAGCAGTACTTC
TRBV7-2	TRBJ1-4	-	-	CASSLRPGSENEKLFF	TGTGCCAGCAGCTTACGCCCAGGATCCGAAAATGAAAAACTGTTTTTT
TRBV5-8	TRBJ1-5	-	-	CASSFGRGLGQPQHF	TGTGCCAGCAGCTTCGGCAGGGGTTTAGGGCAGCCCCAGCATTTT
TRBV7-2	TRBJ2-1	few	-	CASSLTRTGQQFF	TGTGCCAGCAGCTTAACCCGAACAGGGCAGCAGTTCTTC
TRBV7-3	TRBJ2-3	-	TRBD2	CASSLIDGGAGDTQYF	TGTGCCAGCAGCTTAATCGACGGGGGGGCGGGAGATACGCAGTATTTT
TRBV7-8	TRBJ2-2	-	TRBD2	CASSSRLAGVTGELFF	TGTGCCAGCAGCTCCCGACTAGCGGGAGTCACCGGGGAGCTGTTTTTT
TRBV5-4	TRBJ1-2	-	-	CASSSWARLRASYGYTF	TGTGCCAGCAGCTCTTGGGCCCGACTAAGAGCGAGCTATGGCTACACCTTC
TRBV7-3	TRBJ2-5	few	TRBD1	CASSRDRGETQYF	TGTGCCAGCAGCCGAGACAGGGGGGAGACCCAGTACTTC
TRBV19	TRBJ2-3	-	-	CASSIAATSTDTQYF	TGTGCCAGTAGTATCGCGGCAACTAGCACAGATACGCAGTATTTT
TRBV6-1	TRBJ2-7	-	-	CASSEMVVDEQYF	TGTGCCAGCAGTGAAATGGTAGTAGACGAGCAGTACTTC
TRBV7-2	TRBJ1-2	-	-	CASSLTGGNYGYTF	TGTGCCAGCAGCTTGACGGGGGGTAATTATGGCTACACCTTC
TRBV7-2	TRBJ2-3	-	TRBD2	CASSFSGRHADTQYF	TGTGCCAGCAGCTTCAGCGGGAGACATGCAGATACGCAGTATTTT
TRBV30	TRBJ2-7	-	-	CAWSGQGSLWEQYF	TGTGCCTGGAGTGGGCAGGGCTCGTTATGGGAGCAGTACTTC
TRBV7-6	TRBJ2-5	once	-	CASSLSNRIMGETQYF	TGTGCCAGCAGCTTATCGAACAGGATTATGGGGGAGACCCAGTACTTC
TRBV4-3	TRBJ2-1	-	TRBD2	CASSRDSGRINEQFF	TGCGCCAGCAGCCGCGATAGCGGGAGAATAAATGAGCAGTTCTTC
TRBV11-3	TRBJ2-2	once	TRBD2	CASSRGGGAGELFF	TGTGCCAGCAGCCGGGGCGGGGGGGCCGGGGAGCTGTTTTTT
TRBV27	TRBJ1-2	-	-	CASSPERTVYGYTF	TGTGCCAGCAGTCCTGAGAGGACTGTGTATGGCTACACCTTC